The clone carrying this T cell receptor (beta chain) was seen repeatedly, ten times or more. What it recognizes is unknown. These data belong to a study of CD8 T cells in ankylosing spondylitis. General study points: Within ankylosing spondylitis blood, a TCR beta motif made up of roughly eight highly homologous variants appeared to be characteristic. Significant enrichment of disease-linked clones was reportedly seen in matched ankylosing spondylitis synovial fluid.

As the method for making TCR beta libraries, quantitative 5'-RACE with molecular barcodes was used. One entry per CDR3 protein results from TCRdb running MiXCR on the 5' RACE reads. The sample shows about 140,000 distinct CDR3 sequences, about 7.3% of them seen only once. V gave up 1 base and J gave up 3 bases, with 9 bases separating them. The CDR3 sequence is 14 residues long. Germline V lookup: CDR1 KGHSH, CDR2 LQKENI. The receptor comes from a female donor with ankylosing spondylitis or in good health (not recorded which). Sequencing was performed on blood, either unsorted or a sorted T cell fraction (not recorded which). The chain has TRBV18 and TRBJ2-5, with D possibly matching TRBD1 (5 bases). The CDR3 DNA sequence: TGTGCCAGCTCACCACAACTCAGGGAAGAGACCCAGTACTTC. Encoded protein: CASSPQLREETQYF. The variable domain in full, with the rest retrieved from reference TRBV18 and TRBJ2-5, is NAGVMQNPRHLVRRRGQEARLRCSPMKGHSHVYWYRQLPEEGLKFMVYLQKENIIDESGMPKERFSAEFPKEGPSILRIQQVVRGDSAAYFCASSPQLREETQYFGPGTRLLVL.